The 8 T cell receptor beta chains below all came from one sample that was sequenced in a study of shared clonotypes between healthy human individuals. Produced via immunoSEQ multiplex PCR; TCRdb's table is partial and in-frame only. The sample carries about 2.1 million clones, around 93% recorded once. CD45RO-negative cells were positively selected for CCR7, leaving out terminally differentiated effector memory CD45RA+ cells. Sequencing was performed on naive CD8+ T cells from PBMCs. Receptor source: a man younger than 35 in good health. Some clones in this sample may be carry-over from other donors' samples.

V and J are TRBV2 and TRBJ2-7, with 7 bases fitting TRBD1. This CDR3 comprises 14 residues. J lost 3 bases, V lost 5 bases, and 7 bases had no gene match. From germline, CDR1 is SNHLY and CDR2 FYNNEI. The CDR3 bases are TGTGCCAGCAGTATGGGGACAGTCAACTACGAGCAGTACTTC. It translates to CASSMGTVNYEQYF. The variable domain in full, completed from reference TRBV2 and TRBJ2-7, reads EPEVTQTPSHQVTQMGQEVILRCVPISNHLYFYWYRQILGQKVEFLVSFYNNEISEKSEIFDDQFSVERPDGSNFTLKIRSTKLEDSAMYFCASSMGTVNYEQYFGPGTRLTVT.

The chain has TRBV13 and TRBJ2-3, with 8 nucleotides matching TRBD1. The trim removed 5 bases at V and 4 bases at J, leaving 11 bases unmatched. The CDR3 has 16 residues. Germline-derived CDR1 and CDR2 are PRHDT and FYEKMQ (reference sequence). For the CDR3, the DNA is TGTGCCAGCAGCCCACCGGATAAGGGACAGGCAGATACGCAGTATTTT. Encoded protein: CASSPPDKGQADTQYF. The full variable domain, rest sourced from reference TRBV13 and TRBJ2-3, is AAGVIQSPRHLIKEKRETATLKCYPIPRHDTVYWYQQGPGQDPQFLISFYEKMQSDKGSIPDRFSAQQFSDYHSELNMSSLELGDSALYFCASSPPDKGQADTQYFGPGTRLTVL.

This chain's CDR3 is CASSNAGANTGELFF. Here the CDR3 DNA reads TGTGCCAGTAGTAACGCGGGGGCGAACACCGGGGAGCTGTTTTTT. The chain employs TRBV19 and TRBJ2-2; TRBD2 aligns across 7 bases. The CDR3 covers 15 residues. The J segment lost 0 bases and the V segment lost 4 bases, leaving 2 bases of the junction unmatched. CDR1 and CDR2 from the germline V gene are LNHDA and SQIVND (reference sequence). Based on the CDR3 plus reference TRBV19 and TRBJ2-2, the full variable domain is DGGITQSPKYLFRKEGQNVTLSCEQNLNHDAMYWYRQDPGQGLRLIYYSQIVNDFQKGDIAEGYSVSREKKESFPLTVTSAQKNPTAFYLCASSNAGANTGELFFGEGSRLTVL.

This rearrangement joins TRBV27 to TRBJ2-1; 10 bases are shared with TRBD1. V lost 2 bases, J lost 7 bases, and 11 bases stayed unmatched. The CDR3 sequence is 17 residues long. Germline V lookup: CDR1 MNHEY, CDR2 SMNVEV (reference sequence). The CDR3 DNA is TGTGCCAGCAGTTTACCTCAGACAGGGGGCGAGGTAAATGAGCAGTTCTTC. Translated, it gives CASSLPQTGGEVNEQFF.

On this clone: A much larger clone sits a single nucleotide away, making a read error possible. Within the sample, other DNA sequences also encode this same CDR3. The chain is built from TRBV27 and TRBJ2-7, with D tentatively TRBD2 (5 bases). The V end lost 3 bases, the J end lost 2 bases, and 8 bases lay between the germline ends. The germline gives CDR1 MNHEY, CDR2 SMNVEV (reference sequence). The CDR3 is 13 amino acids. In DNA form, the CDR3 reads TGTGCCAGCAGTTTGGGGAGCGCCTACGAGCAGTACTTC. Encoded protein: CASSLGSAYEQYF.

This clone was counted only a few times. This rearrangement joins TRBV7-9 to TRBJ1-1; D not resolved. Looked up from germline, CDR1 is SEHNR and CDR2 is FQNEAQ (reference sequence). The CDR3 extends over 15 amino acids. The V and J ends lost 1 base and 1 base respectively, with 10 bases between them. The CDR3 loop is CASSLVVGQNTEAFF. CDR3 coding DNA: TGTGCCAGCAGCTTAGTGGTAGGGCAGAACACTGAAGCTTTCTTT.

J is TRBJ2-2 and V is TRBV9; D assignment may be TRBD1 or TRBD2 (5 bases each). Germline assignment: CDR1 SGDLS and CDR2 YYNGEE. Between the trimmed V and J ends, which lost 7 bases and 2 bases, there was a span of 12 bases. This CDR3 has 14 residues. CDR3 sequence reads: CASLWDLNTGELFF. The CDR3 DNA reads TGTGCCAGCCTTTGGGACCTAAACACCGGGGAGCTGTTTTTT.

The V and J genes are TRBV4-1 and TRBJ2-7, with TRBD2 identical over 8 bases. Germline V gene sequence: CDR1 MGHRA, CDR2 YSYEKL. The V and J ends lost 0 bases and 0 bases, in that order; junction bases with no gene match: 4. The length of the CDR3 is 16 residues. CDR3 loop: CASSQDRLASSYEQYF. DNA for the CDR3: TGCGCCAGCAGCCAAGATAGACTAGCGAGCTCCTACGAGCAGTACTTC.